The 9 T cell receptor beta chains listed next were all sequenced from one sample in a study of T cell responses to AZD1222 COVID-19 vaccine. Assay: immunoSEQ multiplex PCR; the TCRdb copy retains only in-frame clones and omits some. Of 85,000 to 110,000 clones listed, about 90% are singletons. Specimen: peripheral blood, collected on day 0 of AZD1222 vaccination. All receptors derive from an adult in good health.

This chain's CDR3 is CASSPAGEQPQHF. The CDR3 nucleotides read TGTGCCAGCTCACCGGCAGGGGAACAGCCCCAGCATTTT. This chain joins TRBV18 and TRBJ1-5; a possible D gene is TRBD1 (6 bases). Germline CDR1 is KGHSH and CDR2 is LQKENI. CDR3 size: 13 residues. The germline V and J ends were trimmed by 3 bases and 7 bases, with 10 bases remaining between them.

The chain has TRBV7-6 and TRBJ2-7, with TRBD1 matching 7 bases. V lost 1 base and J lost 2; bases outside the gene matches: 2. The V gene's germline CDR1 is SGHVS and CDR2 FNYEAQ. The CDR3 contains 14 residues. CDR3 sequence: CASSLDQGAYEQYF. DNA of the CDR3: TGTGCCAGCAGCTTAGACCAGGGGGCCTACGAGCAGTACTTC.

J is TRBJ1-2 and V is TRBV12-3 or TRBV12-4; no firm D call. V was pared by 4 bases and J by 8 bases, with 11 bases between. CDR3 length: 12 amino acids. The CDR3 loop reads CASSSERVGYTF. CDR3 DNA: TGTGCCAGCAGTTCCGAAAGGGTAGGCTACACCTTC.

This clone was recorded only once. The chain is built from TRBV14 and TRBJ1-1, with 10 bases fitting TRBD1. V dropped 3 bases and J dropped 6; count of bases not matched to a gene: 7. The germline gives CDR1 SGHDN, CDR2 FVKESK. This CDR3 has 15 amino acids. The CDR3 protein is CASSQFRTGGAEAFF. For the CDR3, the DNA is TGTGCCAGCAGCCAGTTTAGGACAGGGGGGGCTGAAGCTTTCTTT.

V is TRBV3-1 (or the pseudogene TRBV3-2) and J is TRBJ1-2; D perhaps matches TRBD1 (5 bases). Germline CDR1 and CDR2: LGHDT and YNNKEL (reference sequence). This CDR3 is 16 amino acids long. Here the CDR3 DNA reads TGTGCATCTTCGGAGGGGTGGGAACCGCCATCGCGAGGCTACACCTTC. It specifies CASSEGWEPPSRGYTF.

This clone has more than one count but fewer than ten. The genes are TRBV30 and TRBJ2-1, with TRBD2 as a possible D gene (5 bases). Germline V lookup: CDR1 GTSNPN, CDR2 SVGIG (reference sequence). The CDR3 runs to 16 residues. V shed 2 bases and J shed 6 bases, with 20 bases lying between them. DNA for the CDR3: TGTGCCTGGAGTCCTCTTTCCGGGATTGCCCTCAATGAGCAGTTCTTC. The encoded protein is CAWSPLSGIALNEQFF.

The V and J genes are TRBV29-1 and TRBJ1-1; the D is unclear. The V end lost 7 bases, the J end lost 1 base, and 4 bases lay between the germline ends. In germline, CDR1 is SQVTM, CDR2 ANQGSEA. The CDR3 has 10 residues. CDR3 in amino acids: CSGENTEAFF. The CDR3 nucleotides read TGCAGCGGGGAGAACACTGAAGCTTTCTTT.

The V and J genes are TRBV11-2 and TRBJ1-6; no clear D. Germline CDR1 and CDR2: SGHAT and FQNNGV. Trimming pared 1 base from V and 10 bases from J, leaving 5 bases between. This CDR3 is 12 amino acids long. The CDR3 DNA sequence: TGTGCCAGCAGCTTAGGTGCCTCACCCCTCCACTTT. Its translation: CASSLGASPLHF.

The genes are TRBV6-2 or TRBV6-3 and TRBJ1-4, with D unclear. This CDR3 spans 13 amino acids. Germline V CDR1 and CDR2: MNHEY, SVGEGT. The ends were cut back, 5 bases at V and 4 bases at J, with 8 bases in the middle. The CDR3 is CASSRAVNEKLFF. The CDR3 bases are TGTGCCAGCAGTAGGGCCGTTAATGAAAAACTGTTTTTT.